This T cell receptor (beta chain) was captured in a study of blood T cell repertoires in COVID-19. Trimming at V came to 0 bases and at J to 5 bases, leaving 9 bases not matched to a gene. The CDR3 is 16 amino acids. Germline V gives CDR1 MNHEY, CDR2 SVGAGI. The data were produced by immunoSEQ multiplex PCR, yet TCRdb's version contains in-frame clones alone and is incomplete. Of about 120,000 clones in the sample, roughly 79% were seen once. The genes are TRBV6-5 and TRBJ2-5; 7 bases line up with TRBD2. This TCR came from a man between 70 and 80 years old with active or convalescent COVID-19. The sequenced sample was peripheral blood. CDR3 nucleotides: TGTGCCAGCAGTTACTCTACCGGGGGGTATAGGGAGACCCAGTACTTC. This sequence encodes CASSYSTGGYRETQYF.